Presented here are 27 T cell receptor beta chains from one specimen sequenced in a study of sequential checkpoint blockade in melanoma. Treatment reported: randomized to nivolumab then ipilimumab (arm A) or the reverse (arm B). Clones were read by immunoSEQ multiplex PCR, and TCRdb kept only the in-frame ones, dropping some. The table lists tens of thousands of clones, just under 85% of them singletons, with 5.5% to 7% in the top ten. The sample here was CD8+ T cells sorted from blood (inferred from file names), taken from a patient given nivolumab and ipilimumab in sequence. Receptors were obtained from a human donor with melanoma.

The V gene is TRBV5-6, the J gene TRBJ2-3; 12 positions match TRBD2. Germline CDR1 reads SGHDT; CDR2 reads YYEEEE. CDR3 size: 18 residues. The V and J ends lost 2 bases and 2 bases, in that order; junction bases with no gene match: 9. The CDR3 region is CASSFLTGLAGDTDTQYF. In DNA, the CDR3 is TGTGCCAGCAGCTTCCTGACGGGACTAGCGGGCGACACAGATACGCAGTATTTT.

The chain has TRBV15 and TRBJ1-1; weak D call: TRBD1 (5 bases). Germline values: CDR1 LNHNV, CDR2 YYDKDF (reference sequence). With 0 bases removed from V and 4 bases from J, the gap between germline ends came to 9 bases. The CDR3 covers 14 residues. The CDR3 is CATSREGGSTEAFF. The CDR3 DNA reads as TGTGCCACCAGCAGAGAGGGGGGTAGCACTGAAGCTTTCTTT.

The chain links TRBV10-3 to TRBJ2-7, with TRBD2 as a possible D gene (6 bases). Germline V lookup: CDR1 ENHRY, CDR2 SYGVKD. V lost 2 bases and J 0 bases, leaving 11 bases between the germline ends. This CDR3 spans 15 amino acids. The chain's CDR3 is CAISEPSDSSYEQYF. Here the CDR3 DNA reads TGTGCCATCAGTGAGCCTAGCGATAGCTCCTACGAGCAGTACTTC.

As concerns this clone: An end of the junction differs from the germline gene, which may be a read error. J is TRBJ1-5 and V is TRBV10-1; no clear D gene. This CDR3 is built from 16 residues. Per the germline V gene, CDR1 is WNHNN and CDR2 is SYGVQD (reference sequence). CDR3 coding DNA: TGCGCCACCAGTTTTCTCACAACAAATAGCAATCAGCCCCAGCATTTT. It specifies CATSFLTTNSNQPQHF.

The rearrangement joins TRBV6-5 to TRBJ2-7; perhaps TRBD1 as D (6 bases). The CDR3 runs to 14 residues. Germline loops: CDR1 MNHEY, CDR2 SVGAGI. The V and J ends lost 2 bases and 2 bases respectively, with 10 bases between them. The CDR3 sequence: CASSYRDTTYEQYF. CDR3 bases: TGTGCCAGCAGTTACAGGGACACTACCTACGAGCAGTACTTC.

This chain joins TRBV2 and TRBJ2-1, with 9 bases identical to TRBD1. Germline lookup yields CDR1 SNHLY and CDR2 FYNNEI. The J segment lost 6 bases and the V segment lost 5 bases, leaving 11 bases of the junction unmatched. The CDR3 totals 16 residues. The CDR3 DNA follows: TGTGCCAGCAGTACTACCCCGGGACAGGGAACCAATGAGCAGTTCTTC. It codes for CASSTTPGQGTNEQFF.

The chain employs TRBV15 and TRBJ2-3; 10 nucleotides align to TRBD2. Germline CDR1 reads LNHNV; CDR2 reads YYDKDF (reference sequence). The CDR3 covers 16 residues. Trimming cost V 4 bases and J 5 bases; bases outside gene matches: 9. In DNA, the CDR3 is TGTGCCACCAGCATGGAGCGGGGGGGCCAAAAAGATACGCAGTATTTT. Its protein product is CATSMERGGQKDTQYF.

CDR3: CAWSRFRQGAREKLFF. In nucleotides, the CDR3 is TGTGCCTGGAGTCGTTTCAGACAGGGGGCGCGAGAAAAACTGTTTTTT. The chain couples TRBV30 to TRBJ1-4; TRBD1 matches 10 bases. V shed 2 bases and J 8 bases; nucleotides not matched to a gene: 11. The CDR3 length is 16 residues. The V gene's germline CDR1 is GTSNPN and CDR2 SVGIG (reference sequence). The full variable domain, with the rest looked up from reference TRBV30 and TRBJ1-4, is SQTIHQWPATLVQPVGSPLSLECTVEGTSNPNLYWYRQAAGRGLQLLFYSVGIGQISSEVPQNLSASRPQDRQFILSSKKLLLSDSGFYLCAWSRFRQGAREKLFFGSGTQLSVL.

The rearrangement links TRBV7-6 to TRBJ1-1; no clear D. The CDR3 is 14 residues long. The V gene lost 5 bases and the J gene lost 2 bases, with 12 bases spanning the gap. The germline V gene encodes CDR1 SGHVS and CDR2 FNYEAQ. CDR3 DNA: TGTGCCAGCAGCACTAGTGGGTCTAACACTGAAGCTTTCTTT. Protein sequence: CASSTSGSNTEAFF.

This chain uses TRBV27 with TRBJ1-1; possible D gene TRBD1, 6 bases. V was pared by 7 bases and J by 0 bases, with 12 bases between. The CDR3 runs to 14 residues. CDR1 MNHEY and CDR2 SMNVEV come from the germline V gene (reference sequence). As DNA, the CDR3 is TGTGCCAGCAAGACAGGTCGGATGAACACTGAAGCTTTCTTT. It codes for CASKTGRMNTEAFF.

The chain is built from TRBV30 and TRBJ1-4; 10 bases are a match to TRBD1. The germline V gene has CDR1 GTSNPN and CDR2 SVGIG (reference sequence). This CDR3 contains 15 residues. V dropped 4 bases and J dropped 7; count of bases not matched to a gene: 9. Here the CDR3 reads CAWTIVGQGSEKLFF. The DNA for the CDR3 is TGTGCCTGGACCATTGTGGGACAGGGGAGTGAAAAACTGTTTTTT.

The chain carries TRBV27 and TRBJ2-5; unclear D gene. V was shortened by 8 bases and J by 0 bases, with 19 bases between the two germline ends. The CDR3 sequence is 16 residues long. Germline CDR1 reads MNHEY; CDR2 reads SMNVEV (reference sequence). The DNA of the CDR3 is TGTGCCAGCCTGACTTACGGCCCTGCCTACCAAGAGACCCAGTACTTC. This encodes CASLTYGPAYQETQYF.

The V call is TRBV4-1, the J call TRBJ1-1, with 8 bases identical to TRBD1. This CDR3 has 14 amino acids. In germline, CDR1 is MGHRA, CDR2 YSYEKL. The J segment lost 5 bases and the V segment lost 7 bases, leaving 9 bases of the junction unmatched. DNA for the CDR3: TGCGCCAGCACCCCAACAGGGGGGGGTACTGAAGCTTTCTTT. Its translation: CASTPTGGGTEAFF.

The CDR3 DNA sequence: TGTGCCAGCAGTTCTGCCGGGACAGGGGGATACGGCTATGGCTACACCTTC. This encodes CASSSAGTGGYGYGYTF. The rearrangement joins TRBV7-9 to TRBJ1-2; 11 positions agree with TRBD1. Germline CDR1 is SEHNR and CDR2 is FQNEAQ (reference sequence). J lost 4 bases, V lost 6 bases, and 13 bases had no gene match. The CDR3 totals 17 residues.

V usage is TRBV27 and J usage is TRBJ2-7; no clear D gene. V was clipped by 8 bases and J by 1 base, with 12 bases between them. Germline CDR1 MNHEY, CDR2 SMNVEV (reference sequence). The CDR3 has 13 residues. CDR3 sequence: CASGAGLSYEQYF. In nucleotides, the CDR3 is TGTGCCAGCGGTGCAGGCCTTTCCTACGAGCAGTACTTC.

J is TRBJ1-1 and V is TRBV11-2, with unresolved D. Germline V gives CDR1 SGHAT, CDR2 FQNNGV. The CDR3 is 15 amino acids. V was trimmed by 0 bases and J by 0 bases, leaving 8 bases between them. This CDR3 is CASSLDSGLNTEAFF. The CDR3 nucleotides are TGTGCCAGCAGCTTAGATTCAGGCTTGAACACTGAAGCTTTCTTT.

V is TRBV7-9 and J is TRBJ2-1, with 14 bases that match TRBD2. With V trimmed by 5 bases and J by 7 bases, 7 bases remained unmatched. The CDR3 contains 16 residues. Germline CDR1 reads SEHNR; CDR2 reads FQNEAQ (reference sequence). The DNA for the CDR3 is TGTGCCAGCAGCCCGCGGACTAGCGGGGGGCGGAATGAGCAGTTCTTC. It encodes CASSPRTSGGRNEQFF.

This clone was seen once. The gene calls are TRBV11-2 and TRBJ2-1; D is possibly TRBD2 (5 bases). Trimming removed 0 bases from V and 6 bases from J, with 12 bases in between. The length of the CDR3 is 15 residues. Germline V gene lookup returns CDR1 SGHAT and CDR2 FQNNGV. The CDR3 DNA reads as TGTGCCAGCAGCTTAGATCCCGCTAGCTCCAATGAGCAGTTCTTC. Its translation is CASSLDPASSNEQFF.

V is TRBV4-1 and J is TRBJ2-2; TRBD1 matches 9 bases. CDR3 length equals 17 residues. Per germline, CDR1 MGHRA and CDR2 YSYEKL. With 1 base clipped from V and 5 bases from J, the junction kept 8 bases outside the gene matches. In DNA, the CDR3 is TGCGCCAGCAGCCAAGTGCCGGGGACAGGGTTTACCGGGGAGCTGTTTTTT. It specifies CASSQVPGTGFTGELFF.

V and J are TRBV6-6 and TRBJ2-7; 7 bases agree with TRBD2. CDR1 is MNHNY, CDR2 SVGAGI, per germline (reference sequence). The V gene end was trimmed by 3 bases and the J gene end by 2 bases; junction bases not matched to a gene: 4. The length of the CDR3 is 14 residues. The CDR3 DNA is TGTGCCAGCAGTTATTCGGGAGGACCCTACGAGCAGTACTTC. This sequence encodes CASSYSGGPYEQYF.

The J gene is TRBJ2-1, the V gene TRBV6-5; D is uncertain. CDR1 is MNHEY, CDR2 SVGAGI, per germline. V lost 6 bases and J lost 1, with 13 bases in between. The CDR3 totals 15 residues. The CDR3 coding sequence is TGTGCCAGCAGCGACACTGGTTTGTCCTACAATGAGCAGTTCTTC. It specifies CASSDTGLSYNEQFF.

The CDR3 reads CASSLAGVNYEQYF. The CDR3 nucleotides read TGTGCCAGCAGCTTAGCCGGGGTAAACTACGAGCAGTACTTC. V usage is TRBV13 and J usage is TRBJ2-7; weak D call: TRBD2 (5 bases). With 1 base removed from V and 3 bases from J, the gap between germline ends came to 10 bases. CDR1 is PRHDT, CDR2 FYEKMQ, per germline (reference sequence). The CDR3 consists of 14 residues.

The chain recombines TRBV28 with TRBJ2-1, with 13 bases lining up with TRBD2. CDR1 is MDHEN, CDR2 SYDVKM, per germline. Trimming removed 6 bases from V and 0 bases from J; junction bases left unmatched: 8. The CDR3 length is 18 residues. This chain's CDR3 is CASSTGTSGTSSYNEQFF. DNA of the CDR3: TGTGCCAGCAGCACCGGGACTAGCGGGACCAGCTCCTACAATGAGCAGTTCTTC.

V and J are TRBV19 and TRBJ1-5, with D possibly being TRBD1 (5 bases). Germline CDR1 is LNHDA and CDR2 is SQIVND (reference sequence). The V end was cut by 5 bases, the J end by 3 bases, with 11 bases between. The length of the CDR3 is 14 residues. This CDR3 is CASSGGGYNQPQHF. CDR3 nucleotides: TGTGCCAGTAGTGGGGGGGGATACAATCAGCCCCAGCATTTT.

The chain uses TRBV6-5 and TRBJ1-3, with TRBD1 matching 8 bases. Trimming at V came to 2 bases and at J to 0 bases, leaving 0 bases not matched to a gene. The CDR3 has 15 residues. Looked up from germline, CDR1 is MNHEY and CDR2 is SVGAGI. The CDR3: CASSYGQGSGNTIYF. The CDR3 bases are TGTGCCAGCAGTTACGGACAGGGCTCTGGAAACACCATATATTTT.

The chain has TRBV9 and TRBJ1-1, with 7 bases matching TRBD1. The length of the CDR3 is 13 residues. Germline CDR1 is SGDLS and CDR2 is YYNGEE. Trimming took 3 bases from V and 8 from J; bases not matched to a gene: 7. CDR3 sequence: CASSAGTEGEAFF. CDR3 coding DNA: TGTGCCAGCAGCGCTGGGACAGAGGGGGAAGCTTTCTTT.

This chain connects TRBV7-3 to TRBJ2-5, with 12 positions matching TRBD2. Germline assignment: CDR1 SGHTA and CDR2 FQGTGA. The CDR3 loop spans 18 amino acids. The V gene end was trimmed by 5 bases and the J gene end by 2 bases; junction bases not matched to a gene: 12. CDR3 residues: CASSLGLAGPLIQETQYF. CDR3 DNA sequence: TGTGCCAGCAGCCTGGGACTAGCGGGCCCGCTGATACAAGAGACCCAGTACTTC.